This T cell receptor beta chain was found in a study of spatial heterogeneity in lung cancer. Study-level points and caveats: In blood, ubiquitous expanded tumor TCRs appeared more at resection than follow-up.

This clonotype occurred many times. Its antigen remains unidentified. TCRdb redid the calling of the 5' RACE reads with MiXCR, one entry per CDR3 protein. The table lists about 38,000 distinct CDR3 sequences, roughly 8% of them singletons, with approximately 30% in the top ten. Time point of the sample: sample taken at primary tumor resection. The CDR3 length is 14 residues. Between the trimmed V and J ends, which lost 5 bases and 4 bases, there was a span of 14 bases. Looked up from germline, CDR1 is DFQATT and CDR2 is SNEGSKA (reference sequence). The material was PBMCs, obtained at surgery. The chain is built from TRBV20-1 and TRBJ1-4; no reliable D call. The TCR was taken from a male donor with early-stage non-small cell lung cancer. The CDR3 spells CSARALTNNEKLFF. CDR3 in DNA: TGCAGTGCTCGAGCATTGACTAATAATGAAAAACTGTTTTTT.